The clone carrying this T cell receptor (beta chain) occurred many times. Its antigen is not known. The TCR beta CDR3 regions underwent amplification using RNA transcripts as the source. The HTBI primer set drove a first-round RT-PCR of the TCR CDR3. TCRdb independently ran MiXCR on the multiplex PCR reads; one entry per CDR3 protein. The repertoire includes roughly 700,000 distinct CDR3 sequences, approximately 15% of them detected once, and less than 20% sits in the top ten. The sample belongs to a study of T cells in Graves' hyperthyroidism and ophthalmopathy. General study results and limits: Ophthalmopathy onset followed model prediction by a median roughly six months.

Uncontrolled infection, other autoimmune disease, pregnancy or lactation led to exclusion. Between the trimmed V and J ends, which lost 8 bases and 1 base, there was a span of 9 bases. The length of the CDR3 is 12 residues. Germline V gene sequence: CDR1 SGHDT, CDR2 YYEEEE. Sequenced sample: blood. The TCR originated in a man aged 45-60 years with Graves' hyperthyroidism. V usage is TRBV5-6 and J usage is TRBJ1-1; TRBD1 is a possible D gene (6 bases). The CDR3 sequence is CASRQENTEAFF. CDR3 DNA: TGTGCCAGTAGACAGGAGAACACTGAAGCTTTCTTT.